The following is a T cell receptor (beta chain) sequence with its context. Its antigen is unknown. Base qualities are missing; no much larger clone stands one base away. This record belongs to a study of shared clonotypes between healthy human individuals (dated by TCRdb to 2020 to 2021). For the wider study: A few men and two women, aged 18 to 49 years, made up the cohort. Per donor, three plates each were used for CD4 naive and CD4 memory, two for CD8 naive, and one for CD8 memory. The study deeply sequenced blood TCR repertoires of several healthy adults to estimate repertoire size and the extent of clonotype sharing between individuals. Per donor, leukapheresis produced somewhere between about 0.94 and 9.5 billion PBMCs. Different laboratories and diverse techniques were used to prepare libraries and sequence TCR repertoires, to increase sequencing depth and limit assay-specific biases. Study-wide findings and limitations: Pairwise subsampling indicated that sequencing depth was expected to affect the degree of clonotype sharing among donors. Sampling was restricted to blood, and TCR repertoires in tissues likely differ from the TCR repertoires found in blood. The small number of donors limited the genetic and exposure-history diversity represented. Estimated clonotype richness was generally larger for naive than for memory subsets. Even with the large sequencing depth, rarefaction of the sorted-subset datasets indicated that sequencing was incomplete. Compared with non-shared clonotypes, the clonotypes found in all four sorted-subset donors had higher generation probabilities. Across a handful of donors, approximately 5% of naive CD4, roughly 3.5% of naive CD8, under 2.5% of memory CD4, and over 0.35% of memory CD8 clonotypes were shared.

Donors were healthy HIV-negative adults with no recently reported acute infections or vaccinations. Only Caucasian adults living in Nashville, Tennessee, USA were represented among the donors. CD4+ T cells were enriched by magnetic negative selection, after which naive cells were positively selected on CD45RA and the negative fraction was taken as the memory subset. After blood collection by leukapheresis, PBMCs were isolated using Ficoll-Histopaque density gradient centrifugation and then cryopreserved in the vapor phase of liquid nitrogen. Analytical flow cytometry was used to check the purity and quantity of every magnetically sorted T cell population. Genomic DNA was isolated from every sorted fraction and measured by UV absorbance on a Nanodrop 2000c. Using the deep immunoSEQ assay, multiplex PCR amplified TCR CDR3 regions from genomic DNA. Extracted genomic DNA from each cell subset was distributed evenly across all wells of several immunoSEQ 96-well plates, and each plate was treated as a replicate. For sorted subsets, each replicate PCR was loaded with 200 ng genomic DNA, equivalent to 30,000 or so T cell genomes. Purified libraries were quantified with a Qubit 3.0 fluorometer, sized on a Bioanalyzer 2100, and re-quantified with the KAPA Library Quantification kit. A separate single-read 150-cycle Illumina NextSeq 550 flow cell was used to sequence each immunoSEQ 96-well plate. The paper's processing steps were these. Because the immunoSEQ output held only junctional sequences and lacked quality scores, the filtering could not match the filtering applied to full-length reads. Sequences were annotated with PyIR, a Python wrapper for IgBLAST v1.9, and V/J genes and CDR3 were assigned using IMGT germline references. Reads with weak V/J assignments (E-value above 1e-6), missing CDR3, stop codons, out-of-frame junctions, or ambiguous translated residues were removed. A V3J clonotype was defined by an identical inferred V gene, J gene, and CDR3 amino acid sequence. The percentage overlap between two repertoires was calculated by dividing the number of shared unique clonotypes by the size of the smaller repertoire. Three approaches were used to assess repertoire richness: RTK rarefaction, the Chao1 estimator, and Recon v2.1 estimates of unobserved clonotypes. Generation probabilities were computed with OLGA for all TCRbeta clonotypes obtained by the gDNA method from four donors. Held by TCRdb, this immuneACCESS table contains in-frame sequences only and omits some clones. Under half of the omission traces to an unresolved V gene where checked; the cause of the rest is unknown. V, J and clone size derive from that table, while D and trimming were established from the DNA sequence. Counted in this sample were 2 million to 2.5 million clones; about nine tenths of them appeared once. The top ten clonotypes cover 0.37% of the sample.

The CDR3, from cysteine to phenylalanine, totals 13 residues. Only the CDR3 part of the read is kept: 39 bases, read in frame from the first base. V has 4 bases trimmed and J has 7 bases trimmed; junction bases matching no gene number 4. The germline V gene provides CDR1 MGHDK and CDR2 SYGVNS. The chain was built from TRBV25-1 and TRBJ2-1; TRBD1 agrees with 7 junctional bases. The material sequenced was naive CD4+ T cells from PBMCs. Read against the paper, the sample's cell subset or site label means: CD45RA+ positively selected. The clonotype originates from a young man in good health. Some clones in this sample may be carry-over from other donors' samples. The sequenced DNA is TGTGCCAGCAGTGGGACAGGAGGAAATGAGCAGTTCTTC. This is translated as CASSGTGGNEQFF.